These 19 T cell receptor beta chains share one sample of origin, sequenced in a study of blood T cell repertoires in COVID-19. The protocol was immunoSEQ multiplex PCR, while the TCRdb copy is restricted to in-frame clones and leaves out a portion. The sample has roughly 81,000 clones; about nine tenths are singletons. Sequenced sample: peripheral blood. The receptors were sampled from a man between 65 and 85 years old with active or convalescent COVID-19.

This clone was observed a handful of times. V gene TRBV7-9 combines with J gene TRBJ1-2, with TRBD1 matching 9 bases. Trimming removed 4 bases from V and 2 bases from J; junction bases left unmatched: 5. This CDR3 spans 15 amino acids. Per the germline V gene, CDR1 is SEHNR and CDR2 is FQNEAQ (reference sequence). The CDR3 spells CASSSRDRVNYGYTF. The DNA for the CDR3 is TGTGCCAGCAGCTCAAGGGACAGGGTAAACTATGGCTACACCTTC.

The V call is TRBV7-6, the J call TRBJ1-2, with 7 bases matching TRBD1. The CDR3 spans 16 residues. Per the germline V gene, CDR1 is SGHVS and CDR2 is FNYEAQ. V lost 5 bases and J lost 8; bases outside the gene matches: 17. This CDR3 is CASSLQGGDSTTGYTF. The CDR3 nucleotides are TGTGCCAGCAGCCTCCAGGGGGGCGACTCGACCACCGGCTACACCTTC.

CDR3 nucleotide sequence: TGTGCCTCCAGGACTAGCGGGGGGGCCGGCTACGGCGGGGAGCTGTTTTTT. Protein product: CASRTSGGAGYGGELFF. The V and J genes are TRBV25-1 and TRBJ2-2; 15 nucleotides line up with TRBD2. With 11 bases clipped from V and 7 bases from J, the junction kept 14 bases outside the gene matches. Germline loops: CDR1 MGHDK, CDR2 SYGVNS. The CDR3 runs 17 residues. Variable domain in full (rest from reference TRBV25-1 and TRBJ2-2): EADIYQTPRYLVIGTGKKITLECSQTMGHDKMYWYQQDPGMELHLIHYSYGVNSTEKGDLSSESTVSRIRTEHFPLTLESARPSHTSQYLCASRTSGGAGYGGELFFGEGSRLTVL.

This sequence joins TRBV5-1 and TRBJ2-6, with D possibly matching TRBD1 (6 bases). V lost 4 bases and J 4 bases, leaving 12 bases between the germline ends. CDR3 length: 15 residues. The germline gives CDR1 SGHRS, CDR2 YFSETQ. The DNA for the CDR3 is TGCGCCAGCAGCCACCGGGACACCGGGGCCAACGTCCTGACTTTC. It specifies CASSHRDTGANVLTF.

The CDR3 loop is CASSSATDRATGELFF. Here the CDR3 DNA reads TGTGCCAGCAGCTCCGCGACGGACAGGGCCACCGGGGAGCTGTTTTTT. V usage is TRBV7-8 and J usage is TRBJ2-2; 8 bases agree with TRBD1. The V gene's germline CDR1 is SGHVS and CDR2 FQNEAQ. The length of the CDR3 is 16 residues. V was clipped by 4 bases and J by 4 bases; unmatched bases: 8.

The chain couples TRBV20-1 to TRBJ1-5; 7 bases match TRBD1. This CDR3 contains 15 residues. Germline V lookup: CDR1 DFQATT, CDR2 SNEGSKA (reference sequence). J gave up 2 bases and V 3 bases, and 7 bases lay outside the gene matches. CDR3 amino acids: CSASTTGMRNQPQHF. DNA of the CDR3: TGCAGTGCTAGTACGACAGGGATGCGCAATCAGCCCCAGCATTTT.

V gene TRBV28 combines with J gene TRBJ1-1; D possibly corresponds to TRBD1 (5 bases). This CDR3 comprises 14 residues. With 6 bases removed from V and 5 bases from J, the gap between germline ends came to 16 bases. Germline V gene sequence: CDR1 MDHEN, CDR2 SYDVKM. The CDR3 DNA is TGTGCCAGCAGGTCCCCCCAGGGTCGTACTGAAGCTTTCTTT. Translating gives CASRSPQGRTEAFF.

The rearrangement joins TRBV7-2 to TRBJ1-3; D gene uncertain. The V and J ends lost 5 bases and 0 bases respectively, with 8 bases between them. The germline gives CDR1 SGHTA, CDR2 FQGNSA. The CDR3 is 14 residues long. CDR3 bases: TGTGCCAGCAGCCCAGGCTCCTCTGGAAACACCATATATTTT. Protein sequence: CASSPGSSGNTIYF. Complete variable domain (other parts from reference TRBV7-2 and TRBJ1-3): GAGVSQSPSNKVTEKGKDVELRCDPISGHTALYWYRQSLGQGLEFLIYFQGNSAPDKSGLPSDRFSAERTGGSVSTLTIQRTQQEDSAVYLCASSPGSSGNTIYFGEGSWLTVV.

The chain couples TRBV9 to TRBJ1-2; D is unresolved. Per the germline V gene, CDR1 is SGDLS and CDR2 is YYNGEE. V lost 4 bases and J 4 bases, leaving 11 bases between the germline ends. The CDR3 runs 13 residues. The CDR3 DNA sequence: TGTGCCAGCAGCCCATGGGAGTCCTATGGCTACACCTTC. This codes for CASSPWESYGYTF.

This clone was seen a single time. The junction differs from germline at one of its ends, possibly a read error. The chain joins TRBV27 to TRBJ2-3; 12 nucleotides line up with TRBD2. Germline V gene sequence: CDR1 MNHEY, CDR2 SMNVEV (reference sequence). This CDR3 comprises 23 residues. CDR3 protein: CARSFPPPWLAGGQCARTDTQYF. As DNA, the CDR3 is TGTGCCAGAAGTTTCCCACCCCCCTGGCTAGCGGGGGGGCAGTGTGCGAGGACAGATACGCAGTATTTT.

This clone came up a few times. CDR3 in amino acids: CASSVGQAGETQYF. The CDR3 DNA reads TGTGCCAGCAGCGTGGGTCAGGCGGGGGAGACCCAGTACTTC. The rearrangement links TRBV9 to TRBJ2-5; maybe TRBD2 (6 bases). The V gene's germline CDR1 is SGDLS and CDR2 YYNGEE. The CDR3 contains 14 residues. Trimming removed 2 bases from V and 5 bases from J, with 13 bases in between.

The chain has TRBV11-3 and TRBJ2-1; 7 bases align to TRBD2. Germline V gene lookup returns CDR1 SGHNT and CDR2 YENEEA. J gave up 9 bases and V 5 bases, and 10 bases lay outside the gene matches. CDR3 length: 14 amino acids. The CDR3 nucleotides are TGTGCCAGCAGCCCAGGAGGCGGGAGCAGTGAGCAGTTCTTC. This translates into CASSPGGGSSEQFF.

V usage is TRBV14 and J usage is TRBJ2-2; D gene unclear. Deletions cut 3 bases from V and 2 bases from J, with 7 bases between. Per the germline V gene, CDR1 is SGHDN and CDR2 is FVKESK. This CDR3 has 14 residues. The CDR3: CASSHLKNTGELFF. CDR3 in DNA: TGTGCCAGCAGCCACCTTAAAAACACCGGGGAGCTGTTTTTT.

The chain links TRBV5-1 to TRBJ2-7, with TRBD1 matching 7 bases. Germline V CDR1 and CDR2: SGHRS, YFSETQ. With V trimmed by 0 bases and J by 2 bases, 5 bases remained unmatched. CDR3 length: 15 residues. The CDR3 DNA follows: TGCGCCAGCAGCTTGGGACAGGGCAGAACCTACGAGCAGTACTTC. This encodes CASSLGQGRTYEQYF.

The V call is TRBV12-3 or TRBV12-4, the J call TRBJ2-7; no firm D call. Trimming shortened V by 4 bases and J by 6 bases, and 7 bases separated the two germline ends. The CDR3 runs 11 residues. The DNA for the CDR3 is TGTGCCAGCAGTTCGGAGAGCGAGCAGTACTTC. Amino acids: CASSSESEQYF.

V gene TRBV4-1 combines with J gene TRBJ2-2; D is unresolved. V was pared by 1 base and J by 5 bases, with 5 bases between. Germline V gene lookup returns CDR1 MGHRA and CDR2 YSYEKL. The CDR3 has 13 amino acids. DNA for the CDR3: TGCGCCAGCAGCCAAGTAACAACCGGGGAGCTGTTTTTT. It translates to CASSQVTTGELFF.

The V call is TRBV5-5, the J call TRBJ1-2, with no clear D. Trimming shortened V by 4 bases and J by 1 base, and 14 bases separated the two germline ends. The CDR3 is 15 amino acids. CDR1 is SGHKS and CDR2 is YYEKEE in the germline V gene (reference sequence). The CDR3 here is CASSLMGGVNYGYTF. CDR3 nucleotides: TGTGCCAGCAGCCTTATGGGCGGGGTTAACTATGGCTACACCTTC.

V gene TRBV19 combines with J gene TRBJ2-1; tentatively, D is TRBD2 (6 bases). In germline, CDR1 is LNHDA, CDR2 SQIVND (reference sequence). V was pared by 8 bases and J by 2 bases, with 16 bases between. The CDR3 has 15 amino acids. CDR3 nucleotides: TGTGCCAGTGGTTACGCGGGGCGAACCTACAATGAGCAGTTCTTC. Its protein product is CASGYAGRTYNEQFF.

The rearrangement links TRBV4-1 to TRBJ1-5; a weak D match, TRBD1 (5 bases). V dropped 2 bases and J dropped 4 bases, with 24 bases sitting between them. The germline V gene encodes CDR1 MGHRA and CDR2 YSYEKL. This CDR3 region has 19 residues. The CDR3 region is CASSQSQWRSGGGNQPQHF. The CDR3 DNA sequence: TGCGCCAGCAGCCAATCCCAGTGGAGGTCGGGCGGGGGAAATCAGCCCCAGCATTTT.